Shown below are 22 T cell receptor beta chains from a single sample sequenced in a study of cytomegalovirus exposure and HLA in healthy donors. TCRdb keeps only in-frame clones here, not all; method: immunoSEQ multiplex PCR. Seen here are approximately 170,000 clones, roughly nine tenths observed once, and the top ten hold 3%. The specimen sequenced was PBMCs. All receptors derive from a young woman in good health and CMV-seropositive.

The chain employs TRBV29-1 and TRBJ1-2, with 11 bases identical to TRBD1. J gave up 4 bases and V 4 bases, and 2 bases lay outside the gene matches. Germline CDR1 is SQVTM and CDR2 is ANQGSEA. The CDR3 extends over 13 amino acids. The CDR3 DNA is TGCAGCGTTGCGGACAGGGGGCTCTATGGCTACACCTTC. Amino acid sequence: CSVADRGLYGYTF.

The chain uses TRBV19 and TRBJ1-2; 8 nucleotides agree with TRBD1. Per germline, CDR1 LNHDA and CDR2 SQIVND (reference sequence). The CDR3 consists of 14 residues. V was clipped by 3 bases and J by 3 bases; unmatched bases: 3. The chain's CDR3 is CASSIETGDYGYTF. The CDR3 region has the DNA TGTGCCAGTAGTATTGAGACAGGGGACTATGGCTACACCTTC.

The chain employs TRBV6-6 and TRBJ1-1; 8 nucleotides align to TRBD1. The CDR3 consists of 16 residues. Per germline, CDR1 MNHNY and CDR2 SVGAGI (reference sequence). Trimming cost V 2 bases and J 10 bases; bases outside gene matches: 15. The chain's CDR3 is CASSYGWDRRRAAAFF. The CDR3 DNA sequence: TGTGCCAGCAGTTACGGGTGGGACAGGCGTCGCGCTGCAGCTTTCTTT.

This chain joins TRBV9 and TRBJ2-5, with 10 bases fitting TRBD2. Germline V lookup: CDR1 SGDLS, CDR2 YYNGEE. The V segment lost 4 bases and the J segment 0 bases; nucleotides outside the gene matches: 3. The CDR3 runs to 15 residues. DNA of the CDR3: TGTGCCAGCAGCTCGACTAGCGGGTACCAAGAGACCCAGTACTTC. This sequence encodes CASSSTSGYQETQYF.

This chain uses TRBV13 with TRBJ2-7; 7 bases match TRBD1. Germline CDR1 and CDR2: PRHDT and FYEKMQ (reference sequence). V shed 5 bases and J 8 bases; nucleotides not matched to a gene: 9. The CDR3 runs 13 residues. The CDR3 loop is CASSHDRETKQYF. The CDR3 DNA follows: TGTGCCAGCAGCCACGACAGGGAGACCAAGCAGTACTTC.

The chain recombines TRBV6-6 with TRBJ2-5; D is perhaps TRBD1 (5 bases). V was pared by 5 bases and J by 7 bases, with 8 bases between. The CDR3 extends over 11 amino acids. From germline, CDR1 is MNHNY and CDR2 SVGAGI (reference sequence). The CDR3 region is CASSLQGTQYF. CDR3 sequence (DNA): TGTGCCAGCAGTCTCCAGGGGACCCAGTACTTC.

The rearrangement joins TRBV7-2 to TRBJ1-3, with 9 bases identical to TRBD1. There are 14 residues in the CDR3. Trimming at V came to 8 bases and at J to 6 bases, leaving 8 bases not matched to a gene. CDR1 and CDR2 (germline): SGHTA, FQGNSA. The CDR3 protein is CASRGDRVANTIYF. The CDR3 DNA follows: TGTGCCAGCCGCGGGGACAGGGTGGCAAACACCATATATTTT.

The chain is built from TRBV7-6 and TRBJ1-5; the D is unclear. Germline CDR1 reads SGHVS; CDR2 reads FNYEAQ. V was trimmed by 1 base and J by 6 bases, leaving 13 bases between them. This CDR3 region has 15 residues. The CDR3 DNA sequence: TGTGCCAGCAGCTTAGACCCCTCCTCCGGTCAGCCCCAGCATTTT. Translation: CASSLDPSSGQPQHF.

The V gene is TRBV11-2, the J gene TRBJ1-2; D possibly corresponds to TRBD1 (5 bases). Per the germline V gene, CDR1 is SGHAT and CDR2 is FQNNGV. V was trimmed by 0 bases and J by 2 bases, leaving 16 bases between them. This CDR3 is 17 amino acids long. For the CDR3, the DNA is TGTGCCAGCAGCTTAGATATAGTCCAGGGTACAAACTATGGCTACACCTTC. This gives the protein CASSLDIVQGTNYGYTF.

The rearrangement joins TRBV6-5 to TRBJ2-3; 8 bases map to TRBD2. V gave up 6 bases and J gave up 1 base; unmatched junction bases: 6. The germline CDR1 and CDR2 sequences are MNHEY and SVGAGI. The CDR3 contains 15 residues. The CDR3 coding sequence is TGTGCCAGCAGCCTCGGGGGGGACGGCACAGATACGCAGTATTTT. Its protein product is CASSLGGDGTDTQYF.

J is TRBJ2-3 and V is TRBV5-4; tentatively, D is TRBD1 (6 bases). V dropped 4 bases and J dropped 0 bases, with 9 bases sitting between them. CDR3 length equals 14 residues. CDR1 SGHNT and CDR2 YYREEE come from the germline V gene (reference sequence). The CDR3 coding sequence is TGTGCCAGCAGCCTGGGACAAAGCACAGATACGCAGTATTTT. It is translated as CASSLGQSTDTQYF.

The genes are TRBV9 and TRBJ1-3, with TRBD1 as a possible D gene (5 bases). Germline values: CDR1 SGDLS, CDR2 YYNGEE. V dropped 4 bases and J dropped 14 bases, with 19 bases sitting between them. CDR3 length equals 13 residues. The CDR3 sequence is CASSPRQSLSLYF. As DNA, the CDR3 is TGTGCCAGCAGCCCCCGACAGTCTCTCTCGTTATATTTT.

The chain joins TRBV7-2 to TRBJ2-1; D might be TRBD2 (5 bases). Germline CDR1 and CDR2: SGHTA and FQGNSA. The CDR3 is 15 amino acids. Trimming shortened V by 2 bases and J by 5 bases, and 13 bases separated the two germline ends. CDR3 coding DNA: TGTGCCAGCAGCTTAATCGGGGTTGCCGACAATGAGCAGTTCTTC. This translates into CASSLIGVADNEQFF.

This clone came up a few times. This chain links TRBV5-1 with TRBJ2-5; a weak D match, TRBD1 (7 bases). Germline V gives CDR1 SGHRS, CDR2 YFSETQ. CDR3 length equals 15 residues. The germline V and J ends were trimmed by 4 bases and 4 bases, with 17 bases remaining between them. The CDR3 DNA follows: TGCGCCAGCAGCCGTACAGGGGAGGAAATAGAGACCCAGTACTTC. This translates into CASSRTGEEIETQYF.

The chain employs TRBV10-1 and TRBJ1-1; tentative D call: TRBD1 (6 bases). Between the trimmed V and J ends, which lost 4 bases and 2 bases, there was a span of 14 bases. The CDR3 has 15 amino acids. The germline V gene encodes CDR1 WNHNN and CDR2 SYGVQD (reference sequence). Written as DNA, the CDR3 is TGCGCCAGCAGTGCACCCCTCAGGGGTAACACTGAAGCTTTCTTT. It encodes CASSAPLRGNTEAFF.

This chain connects TRBV6-5 to TRBJ1-1; tentatively, D is TRBD1 (6 bases). The ends were cut back, 2 bases at V and 7 bases at J, with 17 bases in the middle. This CDR3 contains 15 residues. CDR1 and CDR2 (germline): MNHEY, SVGAGI. The CDR3 reads CASSYRPAQGGEAFF. The CDR3 DNA follows: TGTGCCAGCAGTTACCGGCCAGCCCAAGGGGGTGAAGCTTTCTTT.

The rearrangement links TRBV30 to TRBJ2-2, with 8 bases that match TRBD2. The CDR3 is made up of 15 amino acids. V dropped 7 bases and J dropped 4; count of bases not matched to a gene: 11. The germline V gene has CDR1 GTSNPN and CDR2 SVGIG (reference sequence). CDR3 bases: TGTGCCTCCCCCCCAGCGGGGGCCAGCACCGGGGAGCTGTTTTTT. This encodes CASPPAGASTGELFF.

J is TRBJ2-7 and V is TRBV2; D call uncertain. From germline, CDR1 is SNHLY and CDR2 FYNNEI. V was trimmed by 6 bases and J by 0 bases, leaving 3 bases between them. This CDR3 contains 11 residues. The CDR3 bases are TGTGCCAGCAGCTTCTCCTACGAGCAGTACTTC. Its translation: CASSFSYEQYF.

This clone showed up just once. The V call is TRBV11-2, the J call TRBJ2-7, with D perhaps matching TRBD2 (6 bases). Germline V gene data show CDR1 as SGHAT and CDR2 as FQNNGV. CDR3 length: 14 residues. Trimming stripped 5 bases from V and 3 bases from J, with 14 bases between. Written as DNA, the CDR3 is TGTGCCAGCAGCCAAATCGGGACTGACTACGAGCAGTACTTC. It codes for CASSQIGTDYEQYF.

This chain joins TRBV7-9 and TRBJ2-2; no reliable D call. The CDR3 extends over 12 amino acids. CDR1 SEHNR and CDR2 FQNEAQ come from the germline V gene (reference sequence). The V gene lost 7 bases and the J gene lost 7 bases, with 10 bases spanning the gap. Here the CDR3 reads CASTPFGGELFF. The CDR3, as DNA: TGTGCCAGCACCCCTTTCGGCGGGGAGCTGTTTTTT.

This rearrangement joins TRBV15 to TRBJ2-5, with 7 bases aligning to TRBD1. The CDR3 consists of 16 residues. Germline CDR1 reads LNHNV; CDR2 reads YYDKDF (reference sequence). Trimming took 1 base from V and 2 from J; bases not matched to a gene: 7. CDR3 amino acids: CATSRGQGWDQETQYF. The CDR3 bases are TGTGCCACCAGCAGAGGACAGGGTTGGGATCAAGAGACCCAGTACTTC.

The rearrangement links TRBV11-1 to TRBJ2-6, with D possibly TRBD2 on 5 matching bases. The CDR3 spans 14 residues. CDR1 and CDR2 from the germline V gene are SGHAT and FQDESV (reference sequence). V lost 5 bases, J lost 6 bases, and 11 bases lay in between. In nucleotides, the CDR3 is TGTGCCAGCAGCCTTGCGGGTTTGGCCAACGTCCTGACTTTC. Translated: CASSLAGLANVLTF.